Shown below are 3 T cell receptor beta chains from a single sample sequenced in a study of blood T cell repertoires in COVID-19. Method: immunoSEQ multiplex PCR; TCRdb's copy keeps in-frame clones and lacks some. This table holds some 150,000 clones, 80% to 90% found once. Sequencing was done on a sample of peripheral blood. The receptors come from a woman between 35 and 50 years old with acute or convalescent COVID-19.

The V call is TRBV7-2, the J call TRBJ2-5, with TRBD2 matching over 10 bases. V lost 4 bases, J lost 1 base, and 6 bases stayed unmatched. The CDR3 totals 16 residues. Germline lookup yields CDR1 SGHTA and CDR2 FQGNSA. The CDR3 region is CASSSIAGGSQETQYF. CDR3 DNA sequence: TGTGCCAGCAGCTCAATAGCGGGAGGTAGCCAAGAGACCCAGTACTTC.

This clone was counted once. The rearrangement uses TRBV11-3 and TRBJ1-3, with TRBD1 matching 10 bases. CDR3 size: 15 residues. After removal of 5 bases from V and 3 bases from J, the junction contained 4 bases not matched to a gene. Germline CDR1 reads SGHNT; CDR2 reads YENEEA. CDR3 coding DNA: TGTGCCAGCAGCCAAGACAGGGGGCTTGGAAACACCATATATTTT. Its translation is CASSQDRGLGNTIYF.

This rearrangement joins TRBV7-9 to TRBJ1-1; D is ambiguous. The V gene's germline CDR1 is SEHNR and CDR2 FQNEAQ (reference sequence). This CDR3 is built from 13 residues. V shed 4 bases and J shed 2 bases, with 8 bases lying between them. DNA of the CDR3: TGTGCCAGCAGCTCCGGACTTAACACTGAAGCTTTCTTT. This sequence encodes CASSSGLNTEAFF.